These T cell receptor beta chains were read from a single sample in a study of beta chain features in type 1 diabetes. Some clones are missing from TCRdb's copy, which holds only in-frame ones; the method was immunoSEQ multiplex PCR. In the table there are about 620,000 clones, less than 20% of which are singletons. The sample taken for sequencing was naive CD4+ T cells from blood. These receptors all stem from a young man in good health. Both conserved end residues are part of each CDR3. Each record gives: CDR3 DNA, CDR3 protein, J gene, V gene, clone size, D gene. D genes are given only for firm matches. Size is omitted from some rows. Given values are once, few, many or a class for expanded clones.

TGTGCCAGCAGGGAGCCGGGACAGGGCTATGGCTACACCTTC	CASREPGQGYGYTF	TRBJ1-2	TRBV2	-	TRBD1
TGTGCCAGCAGGGCGACTAGGGAAGAGACCCAGTACTTC	CASRATREETQYF	TRBJ2-5	TRBV2	-	-
TGTGCCAGCAGCCCTACTCGAAGCGAGCAGTACTTC	CASSPTRSEQYF	TRBJ2-7	TRBV7-9	-	-
TGTGCCAGTAGTATAGGGGGCATCTTGGGACATGGCTACACCTTC	CASSIGGILGHGYTF	TRBJ1-2	TRBV19	few	-
TGTGCCAGCTCACCGGGACTAGCGGGAGGTGAGCAGTACTTC	CASSPGLAGGEQYF	TRBJ2-7	TRBV18	few	TRBD2
TGTGCCAGCAGCTCAGAGGTGACCAACTATGGCTACACCTTC	CASSSEVTNYGYTF	TRBJ1-2	TRBV7-2	-	-
TGTGCCAGCCTCCATGGGGCAGCCTATAATTCACCCCTCCACTTT	CASLHGAAYNSPLHF	TRBJ1-6	TRBV7-2	-	-
TGCACCGTGAACAGGGGGTATTCCTACAATGAGCAGTTCTTC	CTVNRGYSYNEQFF	TRBJ2-1	TRBV1	few	-
TGTGCCAGCAGGACCTCGAGGGGGCCCCACGAGCAGTACTTC	CASRTSRGPHEQYF	TRBJ2-7	TRBV5-6	few	TRBD1
TGTGCCAGCACCTTTGGACAGGGGGCTAACTATGGCTACACCTTC	CASTFGQGANYGYTF	TRBJ1-2	TRBV2	-	TRBD1
TGTGCCACCGCCGGGACAGGGGGTAACACTGAAGCTTTCTTT	CATAGTGGNTEAFF	TRBJ1-1	TRBV10-3	few	TRBD1
TGTGCCAGCAGTTACTCCCTTTTTTGGCGGGATGGCTACACCTTC	CASSYSLFWRDGYTF	TRBJ1-2	TRBV6-5	-	-
TGTGCCAGCAGCCTTCGACAGGGGGGGAAATCACCCCTCCACTTT	CASSLRQGGKSPLHF	TRBJ1-6	TRBV7-2	-	TRBD1
TGTGCCAGCAGACCAACAGACCTTGGGGGCTACACCTTC	CASRPTDLGGYTF	TRBJ1-2	TRBV6-5	few	-
TGTGCCAGCAGCGTAGACCCCTCAGGGTACACTGAAGCTTTCTTT	CASSVDPSGYTEAFF	TRBJ1-1	TRBV9	-	-
TGCGCCAGCAGCCAGCAGACGGCTAACTATGGCTACACCTTC	CASSQQTANYGYTF	TRBJ1-2	TRBV5-1	-	-
TGTGCCAGCGGGGGGCTCTACGAGCAGTACTTC	CASGGLYEQYF	TRBJ2-7	TRBV7-2	few	-
TGCGCCAGCAGCCTGTTACAGCGGGGAGGCCAAGAGACCCAGTACTTC	CASSLLQRGGQETQYF	TRBJ2-5	TRBV5-1	-	TRBD2
TGTGCCAGCAGCCTACAGGAGTTCGGGGAGCTGTTTTTT	CASSLQEFGELFF	TRBJ2-2	TRBV4-2	-	-
TGTGCCAGCAGCACCCCCACAGGATTGAATTCACCCCTCCACTTT	CASSTPTGLNSPLHF	TRBJ1-6	TRBV9	-	-
TGTGCCAGCAGCCCAGAACGGTGGCAGACCCAGTACTTC	CASSPERWQTQYF	TRBJ2-5	TRBV27	-	-
TGTGCCAGTAGTATCGCGGCTCTATCTACGCTCGTAGCCAAAAACATTCAGTACTTC	CASSIAALSTLVAKNIQYF	TRBJ2-4	TRBV19	few	-
TGTGCCAGCAGCATACGACGGGGGATTCTAGCCAACGTCCTGACTTTC	CASSIRRGILANVLTF	TRBJ2-6	TRBV11-2	-	-
TGTGCCACCTCGGACAGGGGGCGCATCTACGAGCAGTACTTC	CATSDRGRIYEQYF	TRBJ2-7	TRBV19	few	TRBD1
TGTGCCGGAGACACTGAAGCTTTCTTT	CAGDTEAFF	TRBJ1-1	TRBV11-3	-	-
TGCAGCGTTGTGGTGCAGGCCCTTGGGACTAATGAAAAACTGTTTTTT	CSVVVQALGTNEKLFF	TRBJ1-4	TRBV29-1	few	-
TGTGCCAGCAGCTTGGGCTTTTCAAATTCACCCCTCCACTTT	CASSLGFSNSPLHF	TRBJ1-6	TRBV5-6	-	-
TGTGCCACTGAGCAAGGACTGACTAACACCGGGGAGCTGTTTTTT	CATEQGLTNTGELFF	TRBJ2-2	TRBV2	-	-
TGTGCCAGCAGAAGGGTGGCCAAAAACATTCAGTACTTC	CASRRVAKNIQYF	TRBJ2-4	TRBV5-8	-	-
TGTGCCAGCAGGCGGGAGGGCCCCTACGAGCAGTACTTC	CASRREGPYEQYF	TRBJ2-7	TRBV2	few	TRBD2
TGTGCCAGCAGCCGGACAGACTCCTACGAGCAGTACTTC	CASSRTDSYEQYF	TRBJ2-7	TRBV4-2	-	-
TGTGCCAGCAGCCCAGGGTCGACTGGGGCCAACGTCCTGACTTTC	CASSPGSTGANVLTF	TRBJ2-6	TRBV28	many	-
TGTGCCAGCAGCTCAAACAGGGGTGATCAGTATGGCTACACCTTC	CASSSNRGDQYGYTF	TRBJ1-2	TRBV7-3	-	TRBD1
TGTGCCAGCTCACCCCTCAGGACGGGGAACACTGAAGCTTTCTTT	CASSPLRTGNTEAFF	TRBJ1-1	TRBV18	-	-
TGTGCCAGCAGTTCCCCCGGCAGGGTCTATGGCTACACCTTC	CASSSPGRVYGYTF	TRBJ1-2	TRBV27	-	-
TGTGCCAGCAGTCCAGGCATTCGGGCTAGCGGTCGCTACGAGCAGTACTTC	CASSPGIRASGRYEQYF	TRBJ2-7	TRBV27	-	TRBD2
TGTGCCAGCAGGAGACAGGGGGCTAGCACAGATACGCAGTATTTT	CASRRQGASTDTQYF	TRBJ2-3	TRBV6-5	-	TRBD1
TGTGCCAGCAGCGTAGGGGCGTACAATGAGCAGTTCTTC	CASSVGAYNEQFF	TRBJ2-1	TRBV9	-	-
TGTGCCAGCAGTAGTGCTCGACAGGTTAATCAGCCCCAGCATTTT	CASSSARQVNQPQHF	TRBJ1-5	TRBV27	-	-
TGTGCCAGCAGCTTGGCCGGGACAGGGGGCCCTAAGACACGGTTCTTC	CASSLAGTGGPKTRFF	TRBJ2-1	TRBV5-4	few	TRBD1
TGCGCCAGCAGCTTGGGGACAGGGGGCGTCTCCTATGGCTACACCTTC	CASSLGTGGVSYGYTF	TRBJ1-2	TRBV5-1	-	TRBD1
TGTGCCAGCAGCTTGTGGGGGCGCCTGGGGACTGAAGCTTTCTTT	CASSLWGRLGTEAFF	TRBJ1-1	TRBV7-9	few	-
TGTGCCAGCTGGAGGCAGGCAAATGAGCAGTTCTTC	CASWRQANEQFF	TRBJ2-1	TRBV6-6	few	-
TGTGCCAGCAGCTTACAAGTCGGGTACATGTACAATGAGCAGTTCTTC	CASSLQVGYMYNEQFF	TRBJ2-1	TRBV7-2	few	-
TGCGCCAGCAGCCAAGTAGGGGATAGGGGCTACACCTTC	CASSQVGDRGYTF	TRBJ1-2	TRBV4-3	few	-
TGCGCCAGCAGCCAAGATTGGAGGAACACTGAAGCTTTCTTT	CASSQDWRNTEAFF	TRBJ1-1	TRBV4-3	-	-